The clone carrying this T cell receptor beta chain was seen a handful of times. Its cognate antigen is unknown. The data are from a study of identical twins. Broader study findings: Twin pairs' shared out-of-frame alpha sequences were enriched in low generation probability. Abundant cord blood beta clonotypes carried fewer insertions; memory repertoires showed none. For monozygotic twins, models underestimated out-of-frame TCR alpha sharing.

A universal primer site was created by template switching, with the cDNA bearing unique molecular identifiers. MiXCR was run by TCRdb on the 5' RACE reads, yielding one entry per CDR3 protein. The sample has under 900,000 distinct CDR3 sequences, 10% to 15% seen once. The same specimen was also included in a second study, on yellow fever vaccine responses in identical twins.

The sequence came from a woman aged 18-29 years in good health. Input material: PBMCs.

This CDR3 is CSADTLTGEQFF. DNA of the CDR3: TGCAGCGCCGACACCCTCACAGGGGAGCAGTTCTTC. The chain uses TRBV29-1 and TRBJ2-1, with D perhaps matching TRBD1 (6 bases). In germline, CDR1 is SQVTM, CDR2 ANQGSEA. V dropped 7 bases and J dropped 10 bases, with 17 bases sitting between them. There are 12 residues in the CDR3.